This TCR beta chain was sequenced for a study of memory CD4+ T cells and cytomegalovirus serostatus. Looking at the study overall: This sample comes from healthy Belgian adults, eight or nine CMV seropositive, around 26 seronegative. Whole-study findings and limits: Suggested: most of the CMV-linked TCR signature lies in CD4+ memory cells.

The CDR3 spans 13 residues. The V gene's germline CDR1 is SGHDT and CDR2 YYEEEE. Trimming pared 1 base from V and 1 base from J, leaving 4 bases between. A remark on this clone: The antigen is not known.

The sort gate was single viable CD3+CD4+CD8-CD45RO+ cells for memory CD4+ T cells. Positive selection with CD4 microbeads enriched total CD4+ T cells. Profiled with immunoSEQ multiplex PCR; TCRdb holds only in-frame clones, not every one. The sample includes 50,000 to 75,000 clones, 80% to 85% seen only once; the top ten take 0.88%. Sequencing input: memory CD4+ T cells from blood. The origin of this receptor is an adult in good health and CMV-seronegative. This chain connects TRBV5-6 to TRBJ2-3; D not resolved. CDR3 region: CASSLLGTDTQYF. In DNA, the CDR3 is TGTGCCAGCAGCTTGCTCGGCACAGATACGCAGTATTTT.